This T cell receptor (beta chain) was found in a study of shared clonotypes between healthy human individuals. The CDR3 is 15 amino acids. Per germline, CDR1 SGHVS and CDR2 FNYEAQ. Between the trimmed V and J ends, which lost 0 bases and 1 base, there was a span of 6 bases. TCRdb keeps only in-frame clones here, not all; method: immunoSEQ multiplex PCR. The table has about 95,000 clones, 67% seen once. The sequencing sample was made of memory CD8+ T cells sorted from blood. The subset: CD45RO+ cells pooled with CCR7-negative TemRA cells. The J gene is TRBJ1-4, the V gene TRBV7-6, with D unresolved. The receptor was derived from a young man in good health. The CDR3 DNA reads TGTGCCAGCAGCTTAGCGTGGGGAACTAATGAAAAACTGTTTTTT. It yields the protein CASSLAWGTNEKLFF.